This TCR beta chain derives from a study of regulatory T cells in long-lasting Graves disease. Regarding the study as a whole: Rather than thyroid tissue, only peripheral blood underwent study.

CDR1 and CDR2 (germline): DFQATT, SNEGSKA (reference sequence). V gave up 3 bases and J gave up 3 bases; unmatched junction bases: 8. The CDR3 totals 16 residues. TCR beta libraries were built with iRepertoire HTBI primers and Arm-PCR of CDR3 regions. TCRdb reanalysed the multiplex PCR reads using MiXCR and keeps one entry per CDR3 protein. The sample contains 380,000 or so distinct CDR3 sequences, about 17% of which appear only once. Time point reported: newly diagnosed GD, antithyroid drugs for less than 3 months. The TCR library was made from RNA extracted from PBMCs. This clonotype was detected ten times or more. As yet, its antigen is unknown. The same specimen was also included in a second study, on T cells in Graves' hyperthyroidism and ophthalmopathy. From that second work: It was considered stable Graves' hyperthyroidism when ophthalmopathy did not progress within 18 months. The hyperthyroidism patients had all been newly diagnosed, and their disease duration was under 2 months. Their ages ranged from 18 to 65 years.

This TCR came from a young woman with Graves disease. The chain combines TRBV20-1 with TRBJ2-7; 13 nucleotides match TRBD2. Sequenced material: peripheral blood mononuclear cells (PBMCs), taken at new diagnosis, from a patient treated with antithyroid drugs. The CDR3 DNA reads TGCAGTGCTAGGACAAAGACTAGCGGGGGGTACTACGAGCAGTACTTC. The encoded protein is CSARTKTSGGYYEQYF.